This T cell receptor beta chain was captured by sequencing in a study of T cell changes during pregnancy in multiple sclerosis. The CDR3 is 14 amino acids. With 5 bases clipped from V and 2 bases from J, the junction kept 5 bases outside the gene matches. Per germline, CDR1 SGHTS and CDR2 YDEGEE. Sequencing used immunoSEQ multiplex PCR; TCRdb keeps in-frame clones, though not all of them. The top ten clones hold 1.5% to 2% of a sample with about 40,000 clones, roughly 94% of them seen once. The sequences come from peripheral blood, collected in the third trimester of pregnancy. The chain combines TRBV5-8 with TRBJ1-2; TRBD1 matches at 8 bases. This sequence originates from a female donor with multiple sclerosis, enrolled in a pregnancy study. The DNA of the CDR3 is TGTGCCAGCAGGATCCGGGACAGGAACTATGGCTACACCTTC. The encoded protein is CASRIRDRNYGYTF.